This T cell receptor beta chain was captured by sequencing in a study of CD8 T cells in Susac syndrome. With 5 bases removed from V and 3 bases from J, the gap between germline ends came to 14 bases. CDR1 is LNHDA and CDR2 is SQIVND in the germline V gene (reference sequence). This CDR3 is built from 14 residues. The CD8+ and CD4+ T cells were isolated magnetically using a negative isolation approach, whereas the TEMRA cells were enriched by FACS. Reverse transcription of roughly 0.45 to 1 ug RNA was carried out with random hexamers. The TCR beta CDR3 was amplified by immunoSEQ multiplex PCR across 54 Vbeta, 13 Jbeta. TCRdb re-called the immunoSEQ multiplex PCR reads through MiXCR, storing one row per CDR3 protein. The sample lists some 400,000 distinct CDR3 sequences, around 83% seen once, with about 0.12% in the top ten.

Material: CD8+ T cells from PBMCs. The chain is built from TRBV19 and TRBJ2-7; D gene ambiguous. This TCR was recovered from a human donor with multiple sclerosis. CDR3 in amino acids: CASSGVKGNYEQYF. Here the CDR3 DNA reads TGTGCCAGTAGTGGAGTTAAGGGAAACTACGAGCAGTACTTC.